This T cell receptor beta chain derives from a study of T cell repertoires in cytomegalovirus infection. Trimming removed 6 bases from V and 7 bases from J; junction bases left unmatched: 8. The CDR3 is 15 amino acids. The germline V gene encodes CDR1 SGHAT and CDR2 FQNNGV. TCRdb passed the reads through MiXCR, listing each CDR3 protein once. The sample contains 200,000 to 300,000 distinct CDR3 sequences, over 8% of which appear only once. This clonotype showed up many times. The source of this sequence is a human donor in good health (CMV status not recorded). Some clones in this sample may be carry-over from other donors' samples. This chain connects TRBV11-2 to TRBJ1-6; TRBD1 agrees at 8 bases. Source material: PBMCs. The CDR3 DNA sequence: TGTGCCAGCAGACACCATGACAGGGGCAATTCACCCCTCCACTTT. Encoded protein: CASRHHDRGNSPLHF.